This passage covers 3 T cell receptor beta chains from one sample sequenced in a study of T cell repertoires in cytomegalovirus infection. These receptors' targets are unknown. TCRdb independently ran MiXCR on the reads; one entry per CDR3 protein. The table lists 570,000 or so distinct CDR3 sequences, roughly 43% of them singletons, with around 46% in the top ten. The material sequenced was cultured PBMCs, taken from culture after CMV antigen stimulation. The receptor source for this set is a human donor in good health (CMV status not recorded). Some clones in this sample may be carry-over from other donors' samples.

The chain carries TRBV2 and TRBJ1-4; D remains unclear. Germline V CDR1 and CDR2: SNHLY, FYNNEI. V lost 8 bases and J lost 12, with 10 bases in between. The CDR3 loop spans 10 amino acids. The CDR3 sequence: CASAVKQLFF. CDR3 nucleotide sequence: TGTGCCAGCGCGGTGAAACAACTGTTTTTT.

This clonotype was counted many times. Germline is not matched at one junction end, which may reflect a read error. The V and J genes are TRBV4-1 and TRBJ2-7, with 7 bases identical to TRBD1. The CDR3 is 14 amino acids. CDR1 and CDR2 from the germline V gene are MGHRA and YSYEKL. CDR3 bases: TGTGCCAGCAGTCAAAGGACAGGAGCCTACGAGCAGTACTTC. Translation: CASSQRTGAYEQYF.

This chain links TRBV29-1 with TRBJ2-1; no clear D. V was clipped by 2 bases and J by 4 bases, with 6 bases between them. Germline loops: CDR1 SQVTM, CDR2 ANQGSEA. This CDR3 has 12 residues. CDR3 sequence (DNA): TGCAGCGTTGAATTGATATACAATGAGCAGTTCTTC. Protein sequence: CSVELIYNEQFF.